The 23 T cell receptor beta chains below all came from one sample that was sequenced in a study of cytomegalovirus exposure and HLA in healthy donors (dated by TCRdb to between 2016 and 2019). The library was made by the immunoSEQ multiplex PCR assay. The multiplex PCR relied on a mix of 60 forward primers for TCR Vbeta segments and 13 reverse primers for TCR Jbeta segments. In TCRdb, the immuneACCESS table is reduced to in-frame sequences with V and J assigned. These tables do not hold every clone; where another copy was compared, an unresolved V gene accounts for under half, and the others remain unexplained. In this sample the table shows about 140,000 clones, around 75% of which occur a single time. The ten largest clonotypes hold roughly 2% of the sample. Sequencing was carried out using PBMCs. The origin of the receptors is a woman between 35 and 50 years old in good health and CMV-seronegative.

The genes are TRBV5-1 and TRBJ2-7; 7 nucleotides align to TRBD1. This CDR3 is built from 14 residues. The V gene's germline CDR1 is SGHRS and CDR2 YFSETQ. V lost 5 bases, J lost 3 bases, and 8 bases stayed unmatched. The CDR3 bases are TGCGCCAGCAGACCCGGACAGGCTAACTACGAGCAGTACTTC. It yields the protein CASRPGQANYEQYF.

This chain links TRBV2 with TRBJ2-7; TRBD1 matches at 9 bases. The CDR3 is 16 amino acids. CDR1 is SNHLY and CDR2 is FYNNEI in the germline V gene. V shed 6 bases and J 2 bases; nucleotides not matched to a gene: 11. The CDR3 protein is CASRGLPGTGTYEQYF. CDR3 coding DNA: TGTGCCAGCAGAGGCCTCCCCGGGACAGGGACCTACGAGCAGTACTTC.

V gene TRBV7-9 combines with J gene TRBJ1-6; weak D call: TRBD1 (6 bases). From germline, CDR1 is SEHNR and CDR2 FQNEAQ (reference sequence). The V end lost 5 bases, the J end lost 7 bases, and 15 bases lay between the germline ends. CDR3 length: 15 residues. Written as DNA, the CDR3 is TGTGCCAGCAGCCTAAGACAGGACGGAAATTCACCCCTCCACTTT. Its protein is CASSLRQDGNSPLHF.

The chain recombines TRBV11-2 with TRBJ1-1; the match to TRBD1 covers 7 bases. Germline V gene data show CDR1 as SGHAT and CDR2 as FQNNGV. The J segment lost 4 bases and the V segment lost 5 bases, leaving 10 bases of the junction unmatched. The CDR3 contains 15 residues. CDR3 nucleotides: TGTGCCAGCAGCATCTCACAGGGGAGTTTCACTGAAGCTTTCTTT. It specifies CASSISQGSFTEAFF.

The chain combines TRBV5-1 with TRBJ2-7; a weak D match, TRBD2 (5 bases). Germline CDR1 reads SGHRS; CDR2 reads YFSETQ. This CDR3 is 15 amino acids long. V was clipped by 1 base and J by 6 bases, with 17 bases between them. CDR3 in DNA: TGCGCCAGCAGCTTGAAAGAAAAGGAGGCCGCCGAGCAGTACTTC. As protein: CASSLKEKEAAEQYF.

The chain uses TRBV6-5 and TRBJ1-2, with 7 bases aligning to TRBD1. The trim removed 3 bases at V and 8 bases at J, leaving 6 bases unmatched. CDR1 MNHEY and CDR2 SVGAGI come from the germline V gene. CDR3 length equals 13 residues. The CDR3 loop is CASSYEGAGGYTF. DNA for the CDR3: TGTGCCAGCAGTTATGAGGGGGCTGGAGGCTACACCTTC.

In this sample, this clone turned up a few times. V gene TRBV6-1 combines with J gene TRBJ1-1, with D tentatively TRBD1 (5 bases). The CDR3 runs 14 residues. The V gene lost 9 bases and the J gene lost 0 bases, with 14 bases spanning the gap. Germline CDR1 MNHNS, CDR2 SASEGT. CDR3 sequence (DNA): TGTGCCAGTGCGCGGGGCGGGGTGAACACTGAAGCTTTCTTT. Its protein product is CASARGGVNTEAFF.

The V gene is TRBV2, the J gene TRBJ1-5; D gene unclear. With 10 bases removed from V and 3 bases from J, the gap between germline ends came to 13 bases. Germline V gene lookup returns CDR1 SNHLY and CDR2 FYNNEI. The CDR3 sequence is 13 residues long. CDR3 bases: TGTGCCACGGAAGAACAGCACAATCAGCCCCAGCATTTT. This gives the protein CATEEQHNQPQHF.

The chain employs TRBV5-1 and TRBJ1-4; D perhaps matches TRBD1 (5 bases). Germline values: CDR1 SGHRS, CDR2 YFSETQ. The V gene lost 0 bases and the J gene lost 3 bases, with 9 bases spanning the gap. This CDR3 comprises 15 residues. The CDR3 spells CASSLDGGANEKLFF. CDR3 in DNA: TGCGCCAGCAGCTTGGACGGGGGTGCTAATGAAAAACTGTTTTTT.

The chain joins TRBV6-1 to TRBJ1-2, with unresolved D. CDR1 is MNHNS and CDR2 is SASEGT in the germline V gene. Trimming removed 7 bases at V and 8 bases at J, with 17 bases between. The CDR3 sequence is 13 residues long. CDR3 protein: CASIYSGSIGYTF. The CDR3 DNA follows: TGTGCCAGCATCTACAGTGGGTCGATAGGCTACACCTTC.

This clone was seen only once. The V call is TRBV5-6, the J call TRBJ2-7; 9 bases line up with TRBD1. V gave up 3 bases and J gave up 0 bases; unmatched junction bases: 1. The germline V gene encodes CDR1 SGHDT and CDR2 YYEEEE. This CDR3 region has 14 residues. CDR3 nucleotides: TGTGCCAGCAGCTCGGGACAGGGCTCCTACGAGCAGTACTTC. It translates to CASSSGQGSYEQYF.

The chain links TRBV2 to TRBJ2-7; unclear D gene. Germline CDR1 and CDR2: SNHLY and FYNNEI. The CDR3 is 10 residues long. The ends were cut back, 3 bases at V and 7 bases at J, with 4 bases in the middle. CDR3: CASSDGEQYF. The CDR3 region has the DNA TGTGCCAGCAGTGACGGGGAGCAGTACTTC.

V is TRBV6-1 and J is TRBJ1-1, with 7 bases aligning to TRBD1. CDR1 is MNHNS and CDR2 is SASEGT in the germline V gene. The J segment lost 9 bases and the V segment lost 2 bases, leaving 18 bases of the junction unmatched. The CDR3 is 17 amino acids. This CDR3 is CASSEILSGTATLKAFF. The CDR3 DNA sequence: TGTGCCAGCAGTGAAATACTCTCCGGGACAGCTACCTTGAAAGCTTTCTTT.

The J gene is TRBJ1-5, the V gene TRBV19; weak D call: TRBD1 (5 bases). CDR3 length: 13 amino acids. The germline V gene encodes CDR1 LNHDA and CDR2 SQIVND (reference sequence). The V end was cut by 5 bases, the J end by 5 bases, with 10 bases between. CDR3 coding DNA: TGTGCCAGTAGTCTTGTCAGGGATCAGCCCCAGCATTTT. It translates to CASSLVRDQPQHF.

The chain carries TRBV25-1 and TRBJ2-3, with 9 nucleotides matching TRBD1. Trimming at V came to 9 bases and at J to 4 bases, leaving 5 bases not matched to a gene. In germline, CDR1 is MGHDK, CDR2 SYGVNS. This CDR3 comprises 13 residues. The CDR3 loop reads CASNTGGADTQYF. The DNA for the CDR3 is TGTGCCAGTAATACAGGGGGCGCAGATACGCAGTATTTT.

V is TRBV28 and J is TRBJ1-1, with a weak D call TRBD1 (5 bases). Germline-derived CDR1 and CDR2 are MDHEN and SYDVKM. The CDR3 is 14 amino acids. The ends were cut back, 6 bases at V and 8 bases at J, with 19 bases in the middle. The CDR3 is CASSISPGGSEAFF. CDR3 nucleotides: TGTGCCAGCAGCATCAGCCCTGGGGGGTCCGAAGCTTTCTTT. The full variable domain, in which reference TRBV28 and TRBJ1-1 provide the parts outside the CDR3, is DVKVTQSSRYLVKRTGEKVFLECVQDMDHENMFWYRQDPGLGLRLIYFSYDVKMKEKGDIPEGYSVSREKKERFSLILESASTNQTSMYLCASSISPGGSEAFFGQGTRLTVV.

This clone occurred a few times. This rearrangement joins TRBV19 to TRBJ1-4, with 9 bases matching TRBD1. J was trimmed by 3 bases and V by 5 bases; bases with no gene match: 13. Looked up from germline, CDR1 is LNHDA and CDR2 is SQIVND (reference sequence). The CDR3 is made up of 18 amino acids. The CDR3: CASSSTGGGFRANEKLFF. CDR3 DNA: TGTGCCAGTAGTTCTACAGGGGGCGGATTTCGAGCTAATGAAAAACTGTTTTTT.

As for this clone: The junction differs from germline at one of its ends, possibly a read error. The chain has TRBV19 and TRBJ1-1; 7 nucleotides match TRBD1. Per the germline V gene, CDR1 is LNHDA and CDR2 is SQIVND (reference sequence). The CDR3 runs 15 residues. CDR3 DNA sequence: TGTGCCAGTAGAGAGGGGGCACAAGGCCGACTTGAACCTTTCTTT. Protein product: CASREGAQGRLEPFF. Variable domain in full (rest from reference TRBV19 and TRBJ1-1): DGGITQSPKYLFRKEGQNVTLSCEQNLNHDAMYWYRQDPGQGLRLIYYSQIVNDFQKGDIAEGYSVSREKKESFPLTVTSAQKNPTAFYLCASREGAQGRLEPFFGQGTRLTVV.

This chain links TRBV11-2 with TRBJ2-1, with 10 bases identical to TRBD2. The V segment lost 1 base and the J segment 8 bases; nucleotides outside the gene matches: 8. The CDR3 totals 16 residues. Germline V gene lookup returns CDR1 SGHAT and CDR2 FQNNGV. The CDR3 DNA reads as TGTGCCAGCAGCTTAGGCCCTAGCGGGAGAGACTATGAGCAGTTCTTC. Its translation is CASSLGPSGRDYEQFF. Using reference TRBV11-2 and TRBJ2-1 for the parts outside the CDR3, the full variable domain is EAGVAQSPRYKIIEKRQSVAFWCNPISGHATLYWYQQILGQGPKLLIQFQNNGVVDDSQLPKDRFSAERLKGVDSTLKIQPAKLEDSAVYLCASSLGPSGRDYEQFFGPGTRLTVL.

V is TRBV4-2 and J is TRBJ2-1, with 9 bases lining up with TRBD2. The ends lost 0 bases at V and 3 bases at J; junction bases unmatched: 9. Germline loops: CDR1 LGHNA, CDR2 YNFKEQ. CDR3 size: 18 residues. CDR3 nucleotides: TGTGCCAGCAGCCAAGATCTTATCTTGACTAGCGGCTACAATGAGCAGTTCTTC. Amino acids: CASSQDLILTSGYNEQFF.

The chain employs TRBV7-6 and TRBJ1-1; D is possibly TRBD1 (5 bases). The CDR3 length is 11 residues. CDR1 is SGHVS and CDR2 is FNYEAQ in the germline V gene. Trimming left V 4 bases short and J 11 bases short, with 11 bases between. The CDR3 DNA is TGTGCCAGCAGCTCGGAGGGACGCGCTTTCTTT. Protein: CASSSEGRAFF.

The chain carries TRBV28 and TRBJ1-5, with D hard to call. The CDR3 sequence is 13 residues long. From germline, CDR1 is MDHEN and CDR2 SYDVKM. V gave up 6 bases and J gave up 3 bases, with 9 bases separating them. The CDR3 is CASSGFPNQPQHF. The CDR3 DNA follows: TGTGCCAGCAGCGGGTTTCCCAATCAGCCCCAGCATTTT.

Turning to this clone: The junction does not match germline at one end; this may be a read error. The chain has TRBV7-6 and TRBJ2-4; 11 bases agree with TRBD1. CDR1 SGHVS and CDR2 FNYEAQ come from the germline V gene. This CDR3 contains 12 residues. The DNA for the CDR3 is TGTGCCAGCAGCCTTGGGACAGGGGGTACCTTCTTC. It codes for CASSLGTGGTFF.